The subject of this entry is one T cell receptor (beta chain). The data belong to a study of response to subunit inactivated influenza vaccine. Trimming removed 0 bases at V and 8 bases at J, with 13 bases between. The germline CDR1 and CDR2 sequences are LNHNV and YYDKDF (reference sequence). The CDR3 has 14 residues. One entry per CDR3 protein results from TCRdb running MiXCR on the RT-PCR reads. The sample holds about 540,000 distinct CDR3 sequences, less than 25% seen once. These data also formed part of another study, on T cells expressing NK-cell markers. That paper states: Researchers built TCR beta cDNA using 5'RACE template switching with UMIs.

V is TRBV15 and J is TRBJ1-2; the D gene is possibly TRBD1 (6 bases). This clonotype was sampled from a man aged 45 to 65 who received an inactivated influenza vaccine. This material consisted of CD4+ T cells sorted from PBMCs, taken roughly 12 days after vaccination. CDR3 loop: CATSRDRGALGYTF. As DNA, the CDR3 is TGTGCCACCAGCAGAGATCGGGGGGCGTTGGGCTACACCTTC.